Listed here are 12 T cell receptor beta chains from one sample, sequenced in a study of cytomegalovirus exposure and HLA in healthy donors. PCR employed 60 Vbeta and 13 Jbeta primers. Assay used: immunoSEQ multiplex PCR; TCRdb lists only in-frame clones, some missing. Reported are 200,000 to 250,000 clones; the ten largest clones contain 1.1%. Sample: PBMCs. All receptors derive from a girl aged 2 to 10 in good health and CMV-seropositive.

For the CDR3, the DNA is TGCGCCAGCAGCCAAGGGGGGGGAGGGGAGACCCAGTACTTC. Translated, it gives CASSQGGGGETQYF. V usage is TRBV4-1 and J usage is TRBJ2-5, with TRBD2 matching 7 bases. This CDR3 has 14 amino acids. From germline, CDR1 is MGHRA and CDR2 YSYEKL. V was clipped by 1 base and J by 5 bases; unmatched bases: 4.

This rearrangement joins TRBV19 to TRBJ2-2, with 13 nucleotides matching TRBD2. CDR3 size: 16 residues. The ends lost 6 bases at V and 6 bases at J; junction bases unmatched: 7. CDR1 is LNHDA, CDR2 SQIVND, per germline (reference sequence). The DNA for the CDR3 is TGTGCCAGTAGGACACGGACTAGCGGGAGCCCCGGGGAGCTGTTTTTT. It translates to CASRTRTSGSPGELFF.

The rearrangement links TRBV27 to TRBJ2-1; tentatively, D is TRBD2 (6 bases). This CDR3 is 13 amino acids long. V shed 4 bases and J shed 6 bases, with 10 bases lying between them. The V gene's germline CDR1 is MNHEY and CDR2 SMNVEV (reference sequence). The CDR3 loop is CASSYGGFNEQFF. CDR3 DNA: TGTGCCAGCAGTTACGGAGGGTTCAATGAGCAGTTCTTC.

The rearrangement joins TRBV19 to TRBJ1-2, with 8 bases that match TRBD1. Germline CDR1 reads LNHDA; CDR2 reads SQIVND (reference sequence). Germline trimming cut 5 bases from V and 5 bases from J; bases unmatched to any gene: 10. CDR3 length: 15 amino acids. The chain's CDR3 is CASSLRQGTAYGYTF. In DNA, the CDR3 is TGTGCCAGTAGTTTAAGACAGGGGACGGCTTATGGCTACACCTTC.

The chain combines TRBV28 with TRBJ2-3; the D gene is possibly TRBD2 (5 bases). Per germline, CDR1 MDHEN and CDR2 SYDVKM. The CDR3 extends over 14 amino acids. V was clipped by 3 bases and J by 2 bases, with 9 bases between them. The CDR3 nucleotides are TGTGCCAGCAGTTTGTTGGGAGCCACAGATACGCAGTATTTT. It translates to CASSLLGATDTQYF.

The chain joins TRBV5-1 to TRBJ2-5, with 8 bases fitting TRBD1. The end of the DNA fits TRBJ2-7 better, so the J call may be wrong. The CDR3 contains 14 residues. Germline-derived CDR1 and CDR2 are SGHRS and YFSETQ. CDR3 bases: TGCGCCAGCAGCTTCGGACAGGGAACGGGCGAGCAGTACTTC. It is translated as CASSFGQGTGEQYF.

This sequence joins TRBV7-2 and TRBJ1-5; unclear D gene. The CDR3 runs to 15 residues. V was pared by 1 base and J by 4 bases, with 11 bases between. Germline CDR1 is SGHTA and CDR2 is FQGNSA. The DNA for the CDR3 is TGTGCCAGCAGCTTAGGGCAGATAGCAAATCAGCCCCAGCATTTT. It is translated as CASSLGQIANQPQHF.

DNA of the CDR3: TGTGCCGTAGTGGGACAGACCTATGGCTACACCTTC. Amino acid sequence: CAVVGQTYGYTF. The J gene is TRBJ1-2, the V gene TRBV2; 7 nucleotides line up with TRBD1. Trimming cost V 11 bases and J 4 bases; bases outside gene matches: 7. CDR1 SNHLY and CDR2 FYNNEI come from the germline V gene. The CDR3 totals 12 residues.

The CDR3 sequence: CARARGESSHTDTQYF. In nucleotides, the CDR3 is TGCGCCCGCGCTCGGGGGGAGAGCTCGCACACAGATACGCAGTATTTT. This chain joins TRBV5-1 and TRBJ2-3; TRBD2 aligns across 7 bases. The J segment lost 2 bases and the V segment lost 10 bases, leaving 16 bases of the junction unmatched. CDR3 length: 16 residues. Germline lookup yields CDR1 SGHRS and CDR2 YFSETQ.

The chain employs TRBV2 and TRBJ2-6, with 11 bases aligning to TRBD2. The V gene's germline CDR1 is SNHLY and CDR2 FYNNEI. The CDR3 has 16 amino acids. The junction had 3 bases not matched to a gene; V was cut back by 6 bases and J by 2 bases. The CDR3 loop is CASSIAGGAGANVLTF. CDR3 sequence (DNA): TGTGCCAGCAGCATAGCGGGAGGGGCTGGGGCCAACGTCCTGACTTTC.

The CDR3 region is CASSEQGTDTQYF. The CDR3 coding sequence is TGTGCCAGCAGTGAACAGGGAACAGATACGCAGTATTTT. The chain recombines TRBV2 with TRBJ2-3; the D gene is possibly TRBD1 (5 bases). V dropped 2 bases and J dropped 3 bases, with 6 bases sitting between them. CDR3 length: 13 amino acids. The germline CDR1 and CDR2 sequences are SNHLY and FYNNEI. The complete variable domain, with remaining parts taken from reference TRBV2 and TRBJ2-3, reads EPEVTQTPSHQVTQMGQEVILRCVPISNHLYFYWYRQILGQKVEFLVSFYNNEISEKSEIFDDQFSVERPDGSNFTLKIRSTKLEDSAMYFCASSEQGTDTQYFGPGTRLTVL.

The CDR3 DNA sequence: TGTGCCAGCAGCCTAATAGCGGGAGGGCGTTACGGGACCTACAATGAGCAGTTCTTC. It encodes CASSLIAGGRYGTYNEQFF. This chain joins TRBV7-2 and TRBJ2-1; 11 bases fit TRBD2. The V gene's germline CDR1 is SGHTA and CDR2 FQGNSA. Trimming removed 5 bases from V and 2 bases from J; junction bases left unmatched: 14. The CDR3 contains 19 residues.